This T cell receptor beta chain is from a study of molecular identifiers for immune sequencing clone quantification. Study information: Four of five splits of RNA from 20,000 or 100,000 naive CD8 cells were sequenced in replicates.

The V and J ends lost 3 bases and 3 bases respectively, with 18 bases between them. The germline V gene has CDR1 LNHDA and CDR2 SQIVND (reference sequence). The CDR3 runs to 16 residues. TCRdb passed the PCR reads through MiXCR, listing each CDR3 protein once. The data show roughly 300,000 distinct CDR3 sequences, under 25% seen once. General study points: In a background of 950,000 to 1,000,000 naive cells, spiked Jurkat TCR RNA from one cell was reportedly detectable. In CMV-specific effectors, clones above 20 copies held over 99% of molecules; naive, under 1%.

Sorting was used to obtain naive CD8 T cells (CD8+CD4-CCR7+CD45RA+). In its sample, this clonotype was seen many times. Its specificity is not known. The source material was naive CD8+ T cells from blood, with Jurkat cell RNA spiked in. As to subset: FACS-sorted CD8+CD4-CCR7+CD45RA+ naive T cells. The TCR was taken from a human donor in good health. Some libraries in this study had Jurkat cell RNA spiked in. V usage is TRBV19 and J usage is TRBJ2-7, with D possibly TRBD2 on 6 matching bases. CDR3 nucleotides: TGTGCCAGTAGTATTTCGACTAGAGGGCGCGTCTACGAGCAGTACTTC. Residues: CASSISTRGRVYEQYF.